This TCR beta chain was found in a study of blood T cell repertoires in COVID-19. At the level of the study: Sites across the United States, Italy and Spain contributed samples from acute and convalescent COVID-19. Sources were T cells, B-cell-depleted T cells, or PBMCs; the material itself was cDNA or gDNA.

Authors' data handling: For nucleated cells, counts were estimated from reference gene primer amplification. Method: immunoSEQ multiplex PCR; TCRdb's copy keeps in-frame clones and lacks some. Clone size and the V and J calls come from that table; the DNA yielded D and trimming. The data contain fewer than 250,000 clones, around 83% of them singletons. The CDR3 loop spans 19 amino acids. Trimming took 6 bases from V and 0 from J; bases not matched to a gene: 14. The germline gives CDR1 MNHEY, CDR2 SMNVEV (reference sequence). The V call is TRBV27, the J call TRBJ1-5; TRBD1 matches 10 bases. The sequenced sample consisted of peripheral blood. The receptor was derived from a man in his forties or fifties with active or convalescent COVID-19. This chain's CDR3 is CASSRLPGTGVYSNQPQHF. Written as DNA, the CDR3 is TGTGCCAGCAGCCGCCTTCCCGGGACAGGGGTTTATAGCAATCAGCCCCAGCATTTT.